The 8 T cell receptor beta chains reported below all come from one sample, sequenced in a study of OX40 agonist ivuxolimab in advanced cancers. Generated by immunoSEQ multiplex PCR, the TCRdb table keeps only in-frame clones and is missing some. The table lists about 34,000 clones, nearly 95% of them singletons. The sequences come from CD4+ or CD8+ T cells sorted from blood, collected in a trial of the OX40 agonist ivuxolimab. These receptors all come from an adult with an advanced solid tumor such as melanoma, head and neck, liver or kidney cancer.

The chain has TRBV29-1 and TRBJ1-4; D not certain. Germline-derived CDR1 and CDR2 are SQVTM and ANQGSEA. The length of the CDR3 is 13 residues. Trimming removed 8 bases from V and 3 bases from J, with 13 bases in between. The CDR3 DNA reads as TGCAGCATAAGGGAGGTCCCTAATGAAAAACTGTTTTTT. Its translation is CSIREVPNEKLFF.

CDR3 residues: CASTGTGNEQYF. The CDR3 region has the DNA TGTGCCAGCACCGGGACAGGGAACGAGCAGTACTTC. The chain recombines TRBV28 with TRBJ2-7; TRBD1 matches 9 bases. This CDR3 comprises 12 residues. The germline V gene encodes CDR1 MDHEN and CDR2 SYDVKM. V lost 7 bases to trimming and J lost 5 bases; unmatched junction nucleotides: 3.

The rearrangement joins TRBV28 to TRBJ1-2; no firm D call. CDR3 size: 14 residues. V lost 6 bases and J 4 bases, leaving 15 bases between the germline ends. Germline lookup yields CDR1 MDHEN and CDR2 SYDVKM. This CDR3 is CASSAHDPIYGYTF. CDR3 DNA sequence: TGTGCCAGCAGCGCACACGACCCAATCTATGGCTACACCTTC.

J is TRBJ1-4 and V is TRBV5-5; a weak D match, TRBD1 (6 bases). CDR3 length: 15 amino acids. Germline loops: CDR1 SGHKS, CDR2 YYEKEE (reference sequence). The ends were cut back, 4 bases at V and 4 bases at J, with 14 bases in the middle. CDR3 in DNA: TGTGCCAGCAGCACCCAGGGGACGCATAATGAAAAACTGTTTTTT. It specifies CASSTQGTHNEKLFF.

The V and J genes are TRBV7-9 and TRBJ1-2; D is possibly TRBD1 (5 bases). Trimming shortened V by 6 bases and J by 5 bases, and 16 bases separated the two germline ends. Per germline, CDR1 SEHNR and CDR2 FQNEAQ (reference sequence). This CDR3 contains 14 residues. CDR3 DNA sequence: TGTGCCAGCAGAGAGACCGGGACGGAGTATGGCTACACCTTC. It specifies CASRETGTEYGYTF.

The CDR3 nucleotides read TGTGCCAGTAGTCGGACAGGGGTAGGTATCAATCAGCCCCAGCATTTT. Translated: CASSRTGVGINQPQHF. The V and J genes are TRBV19 and TRBJ1-5, with 9 bases that match TRBD1. This CDR3 has 16 residues. In germline, CDR1 is LNHDA, CDR2 SQIVND (reference sequence). V shed 5 bases and J 3 bases; nucleotides not matched to a gene: 8.

The sample holds a few counts of this clone. J is TRBJ1-1 and V is TRBV7-9; a weak D match, TRBD1 (5 bases). This CDR3 is built from 13 residues. The V gene's germline CDR1 is SEHNR and CDR2 FQNEAQ (reference sequence). The V and J ends lost 5 bases and 1 base respectively, with 8 bases between them. The CDR3 loop reads CASSLTENTEAFF. Written as DNA, the CDR3 is TGTGCCAGCAGCCTGACAGAGAACACTGAAGCTTTCTTT. Complete variable domain (other parts from reference TRBV7-9 and TRBJ1-1): DTGVSQNPRHKITKRGQNVTFRCDPISEHNRLYWYRQTLGQGPEFLTYFQNEAQLEKSRLLSDRFSAERPKGSFSTLEIQRTEQGDSAMYLCASSLTENTEAFFGQGTRLTVV.

The chain uses TRBV29-1 and TRBJ1-2; possible D gene TRBD1, 6 bases. Germline CDR1 SQVTM, CDR2 ANQGSEA. V was trimmed by 3 bases and J by 4 bases, leaving 12 bases between them. The CDR3 sequence is 13 residues long. CDR3 bases: TGCAGCGTTGATGTACAGGGACTCTATGGCTACACCTTC. This sequence encodes CSVDVQGLYGYTF.